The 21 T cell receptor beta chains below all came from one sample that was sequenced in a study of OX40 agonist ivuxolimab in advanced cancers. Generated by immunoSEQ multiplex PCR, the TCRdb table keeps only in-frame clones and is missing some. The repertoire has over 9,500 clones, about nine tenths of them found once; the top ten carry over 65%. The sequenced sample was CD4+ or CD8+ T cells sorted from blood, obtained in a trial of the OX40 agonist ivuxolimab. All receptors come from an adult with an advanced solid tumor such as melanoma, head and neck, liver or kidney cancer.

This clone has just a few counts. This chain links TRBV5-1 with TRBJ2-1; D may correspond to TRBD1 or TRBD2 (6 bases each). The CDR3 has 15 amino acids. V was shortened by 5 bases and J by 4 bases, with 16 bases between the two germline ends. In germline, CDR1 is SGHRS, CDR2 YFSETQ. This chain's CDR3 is CASRARGALYNEQFF. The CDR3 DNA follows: TGCGCCAGCAGGGCTAGGGGGGCCCTATACAATGAGCAGTTCTTC.

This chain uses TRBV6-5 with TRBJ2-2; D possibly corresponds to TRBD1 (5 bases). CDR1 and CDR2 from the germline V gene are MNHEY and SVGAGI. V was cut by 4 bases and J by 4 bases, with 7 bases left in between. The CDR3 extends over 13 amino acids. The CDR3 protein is CASSSDSTGELFF. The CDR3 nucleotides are TGTGCCAGCAGTTCCGACAGCACCGGGGAGCTGTTTTTT.

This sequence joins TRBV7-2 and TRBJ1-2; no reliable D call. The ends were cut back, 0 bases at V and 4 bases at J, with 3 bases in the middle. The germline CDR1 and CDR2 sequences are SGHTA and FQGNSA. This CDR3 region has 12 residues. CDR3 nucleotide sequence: TGTGCCAGCAGCTTAGCGGGCTATGGCTACACCTTC. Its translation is CASSLAGYGYTF.

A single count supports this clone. The CDR3 region has the DNA TGTGCCAGCAGCCCACAGGGGAGGGAGACCCAGTACTTC. It encodes CASSPQGRETQYF. J is TRBJ2-5 and V is TRBV5-6, with D possibly matching TRBD1 (7 bases). This CDR3 is 13 amino acids long. Trimming took 4 bases from V and 5 from J, leaving 12 bases between them. Looked up from germline, CDR1 is SGHDT and CDR2 is YYEEEE.

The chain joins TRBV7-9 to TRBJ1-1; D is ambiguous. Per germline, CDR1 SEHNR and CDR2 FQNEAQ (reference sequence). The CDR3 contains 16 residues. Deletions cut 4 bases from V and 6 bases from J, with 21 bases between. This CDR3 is CASSSPPRAPWAEAFF. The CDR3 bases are TGTGCCAGCAGCTCCCCGCCACGGGCTCCGTGGGCTGAAGCTTTCTTT.

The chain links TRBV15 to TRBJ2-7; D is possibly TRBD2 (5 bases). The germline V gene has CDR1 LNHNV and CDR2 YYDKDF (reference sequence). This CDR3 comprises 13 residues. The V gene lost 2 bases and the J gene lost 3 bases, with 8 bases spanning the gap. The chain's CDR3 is CATSRRENYEQYF. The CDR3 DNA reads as TGTGCCACCAGCAGACGGGAAAACTACGAGCAGTACTTC.

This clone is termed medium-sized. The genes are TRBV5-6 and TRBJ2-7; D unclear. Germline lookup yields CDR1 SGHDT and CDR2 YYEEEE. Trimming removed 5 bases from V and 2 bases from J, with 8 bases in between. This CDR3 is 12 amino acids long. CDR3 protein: CASSFATYEQYF. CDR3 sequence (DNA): TGTGCCAGCAGTTTTGCCACCTACGAGCAGTACTTC.

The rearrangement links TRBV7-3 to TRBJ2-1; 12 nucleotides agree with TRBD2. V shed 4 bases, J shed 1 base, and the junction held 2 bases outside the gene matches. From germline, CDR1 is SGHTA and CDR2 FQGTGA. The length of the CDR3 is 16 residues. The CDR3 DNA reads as TGTGCCAGCAGCTGGACTAGCGGGAAGTCCTACAATGAGCAGTTCTTC. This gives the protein CASSWTSGKSYNEQFF. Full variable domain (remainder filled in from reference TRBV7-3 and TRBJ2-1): GAGVSQTPSNKVTEKGKYVELRCDPISGHTALYWYRQSLGQGPEFLIYFQGTGAADDSGLPNDRFFAVRPEGSVSTLKIQRTERGDSAVYLCASSWTSGKSYNEQFFGPGTRLTVL.

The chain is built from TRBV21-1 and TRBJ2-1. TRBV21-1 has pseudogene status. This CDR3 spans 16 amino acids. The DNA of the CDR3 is TGTGCCAGCAGCAAAGTTGCACCAAGCTCCTACAATGAGCAGTTCTTC. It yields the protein CASSKVAPSSYNEQFF.

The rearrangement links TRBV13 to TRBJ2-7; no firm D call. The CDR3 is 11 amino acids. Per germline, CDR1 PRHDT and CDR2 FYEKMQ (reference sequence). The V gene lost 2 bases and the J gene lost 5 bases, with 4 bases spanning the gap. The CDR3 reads CASSLQNEQYF. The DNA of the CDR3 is TGTGCCAGCAGCTTACAAAACGAGCAGTACTTC.

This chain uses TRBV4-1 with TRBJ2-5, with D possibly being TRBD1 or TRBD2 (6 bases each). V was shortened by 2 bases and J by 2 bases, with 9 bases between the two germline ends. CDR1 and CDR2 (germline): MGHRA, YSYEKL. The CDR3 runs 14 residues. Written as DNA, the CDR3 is TGCGCCAGCAGCCAAACAGGGAGGCAAGAGACCCAGTACTTC. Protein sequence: CASSQTGRQETQYF.

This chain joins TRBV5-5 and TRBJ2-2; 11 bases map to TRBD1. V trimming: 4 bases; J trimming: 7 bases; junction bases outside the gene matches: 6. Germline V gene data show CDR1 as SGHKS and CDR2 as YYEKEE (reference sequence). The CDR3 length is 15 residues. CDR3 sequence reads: CASSMDRGQNGELFF. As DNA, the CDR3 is TGTGCCAGCAGCATGGACAGGGGGCAGAACGGGGAGCTGTTTTTT.

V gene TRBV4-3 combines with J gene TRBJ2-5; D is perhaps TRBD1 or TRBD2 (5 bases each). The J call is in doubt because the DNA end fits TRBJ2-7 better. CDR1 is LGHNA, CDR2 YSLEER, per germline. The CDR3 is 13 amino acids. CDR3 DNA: TGCGCCAGCAGCCATGGGACGCGAGACGAGCAGTACTTC. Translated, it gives CASSHGTRDEQYF.

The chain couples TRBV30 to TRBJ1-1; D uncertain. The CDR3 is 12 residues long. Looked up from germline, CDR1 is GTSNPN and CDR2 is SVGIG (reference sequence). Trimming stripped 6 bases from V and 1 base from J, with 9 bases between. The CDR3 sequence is CACLSWNTEAFF. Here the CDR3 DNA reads TGTGCCTGTCTTAGCTGGAACACTGAAGCTTTCTTT.

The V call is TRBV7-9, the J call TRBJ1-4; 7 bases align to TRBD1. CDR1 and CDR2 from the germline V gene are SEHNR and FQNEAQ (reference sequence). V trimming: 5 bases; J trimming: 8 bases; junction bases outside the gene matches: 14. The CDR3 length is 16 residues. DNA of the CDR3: TGTGCCAGCAGCGTCTCACAGGGGCCTCAGAGGGAAAAACTGTTTTTT. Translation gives CASSVSQGPQREKLFF.

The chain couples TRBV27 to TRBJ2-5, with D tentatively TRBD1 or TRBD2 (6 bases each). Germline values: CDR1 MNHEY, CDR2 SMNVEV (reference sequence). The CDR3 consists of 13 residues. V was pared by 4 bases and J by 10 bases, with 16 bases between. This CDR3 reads CASSYAGHWDQYF. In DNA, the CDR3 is TGTGCCAGCAGTTACGCGGGACACTGGGACCAGTACTTC.

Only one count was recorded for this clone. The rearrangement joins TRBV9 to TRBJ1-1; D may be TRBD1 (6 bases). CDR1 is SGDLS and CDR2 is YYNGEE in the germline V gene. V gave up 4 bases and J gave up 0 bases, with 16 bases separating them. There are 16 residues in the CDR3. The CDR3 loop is CASSPYPDRLNTEAFF. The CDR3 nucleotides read TGTGCCAGCAGCCCCTACCCGGACAGACTGAACACTGAAGCTTTCTTT.

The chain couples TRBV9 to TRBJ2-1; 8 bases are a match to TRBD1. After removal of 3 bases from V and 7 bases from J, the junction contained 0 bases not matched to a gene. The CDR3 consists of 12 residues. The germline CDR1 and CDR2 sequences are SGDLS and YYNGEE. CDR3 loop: CASSGQGNEQFF. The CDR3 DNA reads TGTGCCAGCAGCGGACAGGGGAATGAGCAGTTCTTC.

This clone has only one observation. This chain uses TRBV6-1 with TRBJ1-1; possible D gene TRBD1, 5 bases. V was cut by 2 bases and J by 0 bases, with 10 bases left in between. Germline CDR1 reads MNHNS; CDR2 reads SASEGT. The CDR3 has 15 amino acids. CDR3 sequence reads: CASSESTGMNTEAFF. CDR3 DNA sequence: TGTGCCAGCAGTGAATCTACAGGAATGAACACTGAAGCTTTCTTT.

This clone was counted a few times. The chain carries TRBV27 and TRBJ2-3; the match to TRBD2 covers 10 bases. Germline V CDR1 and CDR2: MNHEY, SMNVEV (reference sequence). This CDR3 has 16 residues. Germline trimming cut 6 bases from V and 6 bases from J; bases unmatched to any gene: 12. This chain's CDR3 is CASRPWLAGVGDTQYF. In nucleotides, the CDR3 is TGTGCCAGCAGACCCTGGCTAGCGGGGGTAGGGGATACGCAGTATTTT.

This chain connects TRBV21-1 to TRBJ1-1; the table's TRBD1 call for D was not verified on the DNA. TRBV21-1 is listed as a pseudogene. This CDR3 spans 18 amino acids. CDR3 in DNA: TGTGCCAGCAGCAAACACTCGGACAGGGCTGTCCTCGACACTGAAGCTTTCTTT. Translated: CASSKHSDRAVLDTEAFF.